Relative to its sample, the clone carrying this T cell receptor beta chain is medium-sized. The CDR3 is made up of 14 amino acids. Germline V CDR1 and CDR2: SEHNR, FQNEAQ (reference sequence). V shed 4 bases, J shed 10 bases, and the junction held 7 bases outside the gene matches. Time point specified: sample taken at primary tumor resection. These data belong to a study of spatial heterogeneity in lung cancer. Across the study: The library had UMIs, and each TCR and UMI pair averaged more than ten raw reads.

A single record per CDR3 protein comes from TCRdb applying MiXCR to the 5' RACE reads. The data contain 3,000 to 4,500 distinct CDR3 sequences, about 9% of them singletons. The TCR sequence derives from a female donor with early-stage non-small cell lung cancer. J is TRBJ2-2 and V is TRBV7-9; TRBD2 agrees at 9 bases. Specimen: normal lung tissue next to the tumor, collected at surgery. CDR3 region: CASSSPGGLAELFF. DNA of the CDR3: TGTGCCAGCAGCTCACCGGGGGGACTAGCGGAGCTGTTTTTT.